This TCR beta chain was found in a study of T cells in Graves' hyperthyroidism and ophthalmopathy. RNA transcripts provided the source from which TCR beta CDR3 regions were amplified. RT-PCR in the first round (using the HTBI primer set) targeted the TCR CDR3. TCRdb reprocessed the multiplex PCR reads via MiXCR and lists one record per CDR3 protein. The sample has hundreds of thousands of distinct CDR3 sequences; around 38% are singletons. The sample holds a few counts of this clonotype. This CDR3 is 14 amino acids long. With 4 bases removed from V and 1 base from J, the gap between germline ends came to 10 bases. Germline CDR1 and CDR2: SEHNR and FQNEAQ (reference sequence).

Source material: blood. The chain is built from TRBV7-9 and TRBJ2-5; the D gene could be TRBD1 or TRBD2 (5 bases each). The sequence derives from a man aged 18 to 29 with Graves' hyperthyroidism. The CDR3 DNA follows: TGTGCCAGCAGCTGGGACCTCCGCCAAGAGACCCAGTACTTC. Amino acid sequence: CASSWDLRQETQYF.